The rows below give T cell receptor beta chains drawn from one sample of a study of cytomegalovirus exposure and HLA in healthy donors. Sequencing was performed with immunoSEQ multiplex PCR; in TCRdb, only in-frame clones are kept and a portion is missing. Found here are about 130,000 clones, about 8.5% of them singletons; the top ten hold 5.5%. What was sequenced was PBMCs. These TCRs come from a man aged 40-50 years in good health and CMV-seronegative. CDR3s include the opening cysteine and the closing phenylalanine or tryptophan. D genes are given only for firm matches. Clone size is not always given. Where it is, it says once, few, many or a class for expanded clones.

j_gene | len | v_gene | abundance | d_gene | CDR3aa | CDR3nt
TRBJ1-3 | 15 | TRBV5-3 | few | . | CARSLGRECGNTIYF | TGTGCCAGAAGCTTGGGGAGGGAGTGTGGTAACACCATATATTTT
TRBJ1-2 | 17 | TRBV7-2 | few | TRBD1 | CASSLMTGTGGNYGYTF | TGTGCCAGCAGCCTTATGACGGGGACAGGGGGCAACTATGGCTACACCTTC
TRBJ1-6 | 15 | TRBV6-5 | few | . | CASSVTVGLNSPLHF | TGTGCCAGCAGCGTGACAGTCGGGCTTAATTCACCCCTCCACTTT
TRBJ2-3 | 14 | TRBV25-1 | . | TRBD2 | CASRPGLDADKQYF | TGTGCCAGCAGGCCGGGACTAGACGCAGATAAGCAGTATTTT
TRBJ1-2 | 15 | TRBV6-1 | . | . | CASRSGQSNNYGYTF | TGTGCCAGCAGATCCGGACAGTCGAACAACTATGGCTACACCTTC
TRBJ1-1 | 13 | TRBV11-3 | . | . | CASSLGGNTEAFF | TGTGCCAGCAGCTTAGGCGGGAACACTGAAGCTTTCTTT
TRBJ2-7 | 17 | TRBV4-2 | . | TRBD2 | CASSQSPGGGSSYEQYF | TGTGCCAGCAGCCAATCCCCGGGCGGGGGTTCCTCCTACGAGCAGTACTTC
TRBJ2-6 | 15 | TRBV30 | few | . | CAWSVGGSGANVLTF | TGTGCCTGGAGTGTGGGGGGATCTGGGGCCAACGTCCTGACTTTC
TRBJ2-7 | 14 | TRBV4-2 | few | TRBD1 | CASSQEGTGIEQYF | TGTGCCAGCAGCCAAGAAGGGACAGGGATCGAGCAGTACTTC
TRBJ2-7 | 13 | TRBV11-2 | . | . | CASRDRTLYEQYF | TGTGCCAGCAGGGACAGAACTCTCTACGAGCAGTACTTC